This T cell receptor beta chain comes out of a study of T cell responses to AZD1222 COVID-19 vaccine. Study-level points and caveats: Dominant CD4 TCR responses targeted spike regions 160-218 and 743-854. Clonal diversity was possibly underestimated, and the donors were mostly white British, with more females.

Sequencing used immunoSEQ multiplex PCR; TCRdb keeps in-frame clones, though not all of them. The data show about 59,000 clones, roughly 84% seen once. Worth noting for this clone: Antigen unknown.

CDR1 and CDR2 (germline): MNHEY, SMNVEV (reference sequence). With 3 bases removed from V and 3 bases from J, the gap between germline ends came to 9 bases. This CDR3 is 13 amino acids long. The sequence came from an adult in good health. The V and J genes are TRBV27 and TRBJ2-7, with a tentative D call TRBD1 (5 bases). The specimen was peripheral blood, collected on day 0 of AZD1222 vaccination. DNA for the CDR3: TGTGCCAGCAGTTTTAGGACAAACTACGAGCAGTACTTC. Its translation is CASSFRTNYEQYF.